The text below deals with one T cell receptor (beta chain). The data derive from a study of blood T cell repertoires in COVID-19. Study in general: Some COVID-19 samples were acute and others convalescent; all came from the United States, Italy and Spain. In each case, the material was cDNA or gDNA derived from T cells, B-cell-depleted T cells, or PBMCs.

The CDR3 consists of 12 residues. Trimming pared 7 bases from V and 2 bases from J, leaving 9 bases between. Per the germline V gene, CDR1 is MDHEN and CDR2 is SYDVKM. TCRdb keeps only in-frame clones here, not all; method: immunoSEQ multiplex PCR. Here the sample spans approximately 130,000 clones, under 90% being singletons. This receptor was obtained from a man aged 60 to 75 with acute or convalescent COVID-19. This chain uses TRBV28 with TRBJ2-7; D is ambiguous. Sequencing used peripheral blood. CDR3 sequence reads: CASTRVPYEQYF. The CDR3 nucleotides read TGTGCCAGCACTCGCGTGCCCTACGAGCAGTACTTC. Combining the CDR3 with reference TRBV28 and TRBJ2-7 gives the whole variable domain DVKVTQSSRYLVKRTGEKVFLECVQDMDHENMFWYRQDPGLGLRLIYFSYDVKMKEKGDIPEGYSVSREKKERFSLILESASTNQTSMYLCASTRVPYEQYFGPGTRLTVT.